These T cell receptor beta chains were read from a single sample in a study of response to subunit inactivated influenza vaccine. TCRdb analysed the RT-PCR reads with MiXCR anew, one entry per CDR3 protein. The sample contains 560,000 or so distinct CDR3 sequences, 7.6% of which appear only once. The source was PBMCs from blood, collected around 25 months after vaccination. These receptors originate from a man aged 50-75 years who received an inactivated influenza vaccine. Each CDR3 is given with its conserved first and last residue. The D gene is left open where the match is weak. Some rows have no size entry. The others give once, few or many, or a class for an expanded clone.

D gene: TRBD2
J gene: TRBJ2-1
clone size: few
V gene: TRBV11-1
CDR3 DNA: TGTGCCAGCAGCTCCTGGACTAGCGGGAAGAATGAGCAGTTCTTC
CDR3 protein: CASSSWTSGKNEQFF

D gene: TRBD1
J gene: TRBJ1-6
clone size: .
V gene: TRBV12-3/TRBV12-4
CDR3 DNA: TGTGCCAGCAGTCCCCAGGGGGCAGAGAGTAATTCACCCCTCCACTTT
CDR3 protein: CASSPQGAESNSPLHF

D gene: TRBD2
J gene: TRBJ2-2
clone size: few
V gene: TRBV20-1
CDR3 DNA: TGCAGTGCTAGGGCCCCCGGAATAGCGGGGGCTGGGGAGCTGTTTTTT
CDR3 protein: CSARAPGIAGAGELFF

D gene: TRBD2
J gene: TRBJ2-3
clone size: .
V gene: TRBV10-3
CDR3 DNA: TGTGCCATCAGGGGAGCGGGGGGGCGCACAGATACGCAGTATTTT
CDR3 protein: CAIRGAGGRTDTQYF

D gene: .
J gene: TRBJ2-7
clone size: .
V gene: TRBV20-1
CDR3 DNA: TGCAGTGCTAGAGATGGGGCTCTCTCCTACGAGCAGTACTTC
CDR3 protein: CSARDGALSYEQYF

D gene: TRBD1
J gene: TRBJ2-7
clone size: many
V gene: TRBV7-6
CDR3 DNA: TGTGCCAGCAGCTCAACCGGGACAGGGTACTACGAGCAGTACTTC
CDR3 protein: CASSSTGTGYYEQYF

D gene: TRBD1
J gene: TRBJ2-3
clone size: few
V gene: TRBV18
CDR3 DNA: TGTGCCAGCTCACTCTCCTCCGCTGGACAGGGTTGGACAGATACGCAGTATTTT
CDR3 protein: CASSLSSAGQGWTDTQYF

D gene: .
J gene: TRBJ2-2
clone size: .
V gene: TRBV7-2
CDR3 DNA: TGTGCCAGCGGTGGGGCAGGAGCCGGGGAGCTGTTTTTT
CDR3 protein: CASGGAGAGELFF

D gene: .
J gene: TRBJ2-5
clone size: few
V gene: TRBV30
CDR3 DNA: TGTGCCTGGAGTTCCACAGGTCTTTGGGAGACCCAGTACTTC
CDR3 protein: CAWSSTGLWETQYF

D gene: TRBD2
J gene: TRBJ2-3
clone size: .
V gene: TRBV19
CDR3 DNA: TGTGCCAGTGGTCGGGGGGTAGGAGATACGCAGTATTTT
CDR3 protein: CASGRGVGDTQYF